This T cell receptor beta chain was found in a study of blood T cell repertoires in COVID-19. The overall study: The United States, Italy and Spain were the sources of the acute and convalescent COVID-19 samples. PBMCs, B-cell-depleted T cells, or T cells provided the cDNA or gDNA that made up the material.

Seattle participants joined during active infection and were tracked over time. Only in-frame clones appear in the TCRdb table, and some are missing; sequencing was by immunoSEQ multiplex PCR. This table has approximately 250,000 clones, around nine tenths appearing once. Trimming shortened V by 1 base and J by 5 bases, and 11 bases separated the two germline ends. The CDR3 spans 15 residues. Germline loops: CDR1 SGHVS, CDR2 FNYEAQ. The sample comprised peripheral blood. The chain employs TRBV7-6 and TRBJ1-4, with D possibly being TRBD1 (6 bases). This clonotype originated in a woman in her 70s with COVID-19, enrolled during active disease. Here the CDR3 DNA reads TGTGCCAGCAGCTTAGGAGGACAGCCAAATGAAAAACTGTTTTTT. This sequence encodes CASSLGGQPNEKLFF. Supplemented by reference TRBV7-6 and TRBJ1-4, the full variable domain reads GAGVSQSPRYKVTKRGQDVALRCDPISGHVSLYWYRQALGQGPEFLTYFNYEAQQDKSGLPNDRFSAERPEGSISTLTIQRTEQRDSAMYRCASSLGGQPNEKLFFGSGTQLSVL.